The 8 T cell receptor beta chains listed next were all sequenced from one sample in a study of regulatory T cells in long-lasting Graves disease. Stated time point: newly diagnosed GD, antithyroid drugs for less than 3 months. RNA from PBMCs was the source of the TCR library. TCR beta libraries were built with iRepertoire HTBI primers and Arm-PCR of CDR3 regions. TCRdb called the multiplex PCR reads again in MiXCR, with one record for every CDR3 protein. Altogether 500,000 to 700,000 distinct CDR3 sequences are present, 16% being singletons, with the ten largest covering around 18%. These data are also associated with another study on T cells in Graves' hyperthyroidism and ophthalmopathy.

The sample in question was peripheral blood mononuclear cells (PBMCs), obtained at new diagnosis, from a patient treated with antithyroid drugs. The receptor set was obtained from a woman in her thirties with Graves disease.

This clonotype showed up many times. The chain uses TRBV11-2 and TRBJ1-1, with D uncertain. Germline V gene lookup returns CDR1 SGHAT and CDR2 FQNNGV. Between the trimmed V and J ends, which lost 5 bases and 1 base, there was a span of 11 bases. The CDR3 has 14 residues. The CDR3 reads CASSRDGWNTEAFF. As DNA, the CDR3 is TGTGCCAGCAGCCGAGATGGGTGGAACACTGAAGCTTTCTTT.

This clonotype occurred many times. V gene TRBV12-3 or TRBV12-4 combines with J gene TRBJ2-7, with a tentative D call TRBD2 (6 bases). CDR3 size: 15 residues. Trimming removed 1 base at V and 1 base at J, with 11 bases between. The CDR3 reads CASSLGASVSYEQYF. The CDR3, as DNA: TGTGCCAGCAGTTTAGGGGCTAGCGTTTCCTACGAGCAGTACTTC.

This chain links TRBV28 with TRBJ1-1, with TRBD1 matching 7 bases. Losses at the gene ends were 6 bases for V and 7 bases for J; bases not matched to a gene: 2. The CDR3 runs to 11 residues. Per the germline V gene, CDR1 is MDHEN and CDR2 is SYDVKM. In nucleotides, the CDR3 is TGTGCCAGCAGGACAGGGATTGAAGCTTTCTTT. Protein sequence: CASRTGIEAFF.

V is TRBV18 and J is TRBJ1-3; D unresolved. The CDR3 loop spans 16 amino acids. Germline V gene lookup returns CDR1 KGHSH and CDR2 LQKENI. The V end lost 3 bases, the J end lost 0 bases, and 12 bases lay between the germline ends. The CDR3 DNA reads TGTGCCAGCTCACCTCGGGAGATACTCTCTGGAAACACCATATATTTT. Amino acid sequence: CASSPREILSGNTIYF.

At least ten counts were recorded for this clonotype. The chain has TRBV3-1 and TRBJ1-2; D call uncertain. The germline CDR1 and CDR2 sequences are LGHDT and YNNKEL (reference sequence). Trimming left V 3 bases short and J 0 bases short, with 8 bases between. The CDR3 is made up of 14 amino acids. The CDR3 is CASSHLGANYGYTF. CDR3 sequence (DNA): TGTGCCAGCAGCCACCTGGGAGCTAACTATGGCTACACCTTC.

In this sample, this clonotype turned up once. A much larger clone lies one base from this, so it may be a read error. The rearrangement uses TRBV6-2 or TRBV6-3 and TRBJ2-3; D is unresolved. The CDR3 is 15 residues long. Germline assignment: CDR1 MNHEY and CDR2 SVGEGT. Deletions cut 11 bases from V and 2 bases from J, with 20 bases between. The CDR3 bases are TGTGCCGCTGCGACCGAAGTGTGGGTCACAGATACGCAGTATTTT. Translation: CAAATEVWVTDTQYF.

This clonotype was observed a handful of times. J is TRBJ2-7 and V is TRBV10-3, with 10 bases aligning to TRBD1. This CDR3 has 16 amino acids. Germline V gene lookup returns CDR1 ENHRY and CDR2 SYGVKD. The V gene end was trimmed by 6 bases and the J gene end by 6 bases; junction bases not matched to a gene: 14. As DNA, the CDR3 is TGTGCCATCAGCGAAGCCCCGGGACAGGGGAAATTCGAGCAGTACTTC. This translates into CAISEAPGQGKFEQYF.

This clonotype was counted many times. As DNA, the CDR3 is TGTGCCAGCAGTCCTCCGGGACACCGCTACGAGCAGTACTTC. This encodes CASSPPGHRYEQYF. The genes are TRBV28 and TRBJ2-7, with a tentative D call TRBD1 (6 bases). CDR1 is MDHEN and CDR2 is SYDVKM in the germline V gene. Trimming removed 5 bases at V and 3 bases at J, with 14 bases between. The CDR3 sequence is 14 residues long. Filled out from reference TRBV28 and TRBJ2-7, the complete variable domain reads DVKVTQSSRYLVKRTGEKVFLECVQDMDHENMFWYRQDPGLGLRLIYFSYDVKMKEKGDIPEGYSVSREKKERFSLILESASTNQTSMYLCASSPPGHRYEQYFGPGTRLTVT.